This TCR beta chain derives from a study of cytomegalovirus exposure and HLA in healthy donors. Assay: immunoSEQ multiplex PCR; the TCRdb copy retains only in-frame clones and omits some. Here the sample spans tens of thousands of clones, 85% to 95% being singletons. Study-wide points: Per published reports, the classifier diagnosed cytomegalovirus status with high specificity and sensitivity.

Details on this clone: Its cognate antigen is unknown.

V shed 6 bases and J shed 0 bases, with 11 bases lying between them. CDR3 length: 14 amino acids. The germline CDR1 and CDR2 sequences are LNHDA and SQIVND (reference sequence). The receptor was derived from a man between 18 and 29 years old in good health and CMV-seronegative. The rearrangement joins TRBV19 to TRBJ1-1, with D maybe TRBD1 (5 bases). The sample was PBMCs. CDR3 sequence reads: CASRPDRLNTEAFF. DNA for the CDR3: TGTGCCAGTAGGCCCGACAGACTGAACACTGAAGCTTTCTTT.